Presented here are 16 T cell receptor beta chains from one specimen sequenced in a study of OX40 agonist ivuxolimab in advanced cancers. The library relied on the immunoSEQ multiplex PCR assay. Entries here come from immuneACCESS through TCRdb and include only in-frame sequences with V and J called. Some clones fail to appear in such tables; in the studies checked, an unresolved V gene covers under half of the shortfall, and the cause of the remainder is unknown. Here the sample has around 60,000 clones; roughly 87% occur a single time. The top ten hold 16% of the sample. The material was CD4+ or CD8+ T cells sorted from blood, obtained in a trial of the OX40 agonist ivuxolimab. The receptors stem from an adult with an advanced solid tumor such as melanoma, head and neck, liver or kidney cancer.

V usage is TRBV5-6 and J usage is TRBJ1-1; perhaps TRBD1 as D (5 bases). Germline CDR1 reads SGHDT; CDR2 reads YYEEEE. V was cut by 1 base and J by 3 bases, with 10 bases left in between. CDR3 length equals 14 residues. CDR3 in amino acids: CASSLPGFHTEAFF. CDR3 nucleotides: TGTGCCAGCAGCTTGCCAGGGTTTCACACTGAAGCTTTCTTT.

The chain employs TRBV19 and TRBJ2-2; no clear D. The CDR3 is 11 residues long. Trimming pared 7 bases from V and 6 bases from J, leaving 6 bases between. Germline loops: CDR1 LNHDA, CDR2 SQIVND (reference sequence). The CDR3 spells CASTRAGELFF. The CDR3 DNA sequence: TGTGCCAGTACCCGCGCCGGGGAGCTGTTTTTT.

The V and J genes are TRBV4-2 and TRBJ2-7; weak D call: TRBD1 (5 bases). This CDR3 has 12 residues. V gave up 1 base and J gave up 7 bases, with 8 bases separating them. Germline CDR1 is LGHNA and CDR2 is YNFKEQ. The CDR3 protein is CASSQGRGEQYF. The CDR3 region has the DNA TGTGCCAGCAGCCAAGGTAGGGGAGAGCAGTACTTC.

V usage is TRBV28 and J usage is TRBJ1-4; D not certain. CDR3 length: 15 amino acids. V lost 5 bases and J lost 0, with 10 bases in between. Germline CDR1 MDHEN, CDR2 SYDVKM. CDR3 nucleotides: TGTGCCAGCAGTCGTTACCGAGCAACTAATGAAAAACTGTTTTTT. Its translation: CASSRYRATNEKLFF. Variable domain in full (rest from reference TRBV28 and TRBJ1-4): DVKVTQSSRYLVKRTGEKVFLECVQDMDHENMFWYRQDPGLGLRLIYFSYDVKMKEKGDIPEGYSVSREKKERFSLILESASTNQTSMYLCASSRYRATNEKLFFGSGTQLSVL.

The chain combines TRBV28 with TRBJ1-1; D is unclear. Between the trimmed V and J ends, which lost 10 bases and 4 bases, there was a span of 13 bases. The germline V gene encodes CDR1 MDHEN and CDR2 SYDVKM. The CDR3 sequence is 12 residues long. CDR3 nucleotide sequence: TGTGCCAATAGAAGGGCGAGCACTGAAGCTTTCTTT. Translation gives CANRRASTEAFF.

V and J are TRBV7-3 and TRBJ2-7; D could derive from TRBD1 or TRBD2 (5 bases each). The CDR3 sequence is 16 residues long. The germline V gene encodes CDR1 SGHTA and CDR2 FQGTGA. The germline V and J ends were trimmed by 5 bases and 2 bases, with 19 bases remaining between them. The CDR3: CASSPNGGSATYEQYF. The CDR3 nucleotides are TGTGCCAGCAGCCCCAATGGGGGAAGCGCCACCTACGAGCAGTACTTC.

V and J are TRBV7-3 and TRBJ1-2; D is undetermined. Germline V gene sequence: CDR1 SGHTA, CDR2 FQGTGA. The CDR3 runs 15 residues. With 2 bases removed from V and 0 bases from J, the gap between germline ends came to 10 bases. The chain's CDR3 is CASSLFVSPNYGYTF. CDR3 nucleotides: TGTGCCAGCAGCTTATTCGTCTCACCTAACTATGGCTACACCTTC.

This clone was seen more than once but under ten times. The chain is built from TRBV25-1 and TRBJ2-6; D unclear. This CDR3 region has 12 residues. Germline CDR1 reads MGHDK; CDR2 reads SYGVNS. V was clipped by 4 bases and J by 3 bases, with 1 base between them. Here the CDR3 reads CASSVGANVLTF. The CDR3 coding sequence is TGTGCCAGCAGTGTTGGGGCCAACGTCCTGACTTTC.

The rearrangement joins TRBV7-8 to TRBJ1-1; 7 positions agree with TRBD1. The germline V gene encodes CDR1 SGHVS and CDR2 FQNEAQ. This CDR3 region has 14 residues. V lost 0 bases to trimming and J lost 10 bases; unmatched junction nucleotides: 8. CDR3 in DNA: TGTGCCAGCAGCTTAGCCCTAGGGGGCCGGGGAGCTTTCTTT. Protein sequence: CASSLALGGRGAFF.

The CDR3 loop reads CSVDGDRAPYEQYF. The CDR3 nucleotides read TGCAGCGTTGACGGGGACAGGGCCCCCTACGAGCAGTACTTC. The chain joins TRBV29-1 to TRBJ2-7, with 9 bases lining up with TRBD1. The V segment lost 3 bases and the J segment 2 bases; nucleotides outside the gene matches: 5. Germline V gene sequence: CDR1 SQVTM, CDR2 ANQGSEA. This CDR3 has 14 amino acids.

The chain has TRBV18 and TRBJ2-5, with 7 bases that match TRBD1. The DNA end is more similar to TRBJ2-7, so the J call may be wrong. Germline CDR1 KGHSH, CDR2 LQKENI. The CDR3 runs to 13 residues. The CDR3 sequence is CASRRDSFYEQYF. The CDR3 bases are TGTGCCAGCCGTAGGGACAGCTTCTACGAGCAGTACTTC.

The chain couples TRBV14 to TRBJ2-1; perhaps TRBD1 as D (6 bases). Germline values: CDR1 SGHDN, CDR2 FVKESK. This CDR3 has 15 amino acids. The V and J ends lost 3 bases and 2 bases respectively, with 11 bases between them. The CDR3 here is CASSHLGATYNEQFF. CDR3 nucleotides: TGTGCCAGCAGCCATCTGGGGGCTACCTACAATGAGCAGTTCTTC.

The CDR3 DNA follows: TGTGCCAGCTCAACAACGGGACAGGGCGAAAAACTGTTTTTT. This translates into CASSTTGQGEKLFF. The chain has TRBV18 and TRBJ1-4; TRBD1 matches at 9 bases. The CDR3 is 14 amino acids. Unmatched junction bases numbered 6, after V lost 5 bases and J lost 8 bases. CDR1 is KGHSH and CDR2 is LQKENI in the germline V gene.

This sequence joins TRBV28 and TRBJ1-3; D is unresolved. The CDR3 contains 15 residues. V lost 3 bases to trimming and J lost 0 bases, with 9 bases between them. Germline loops: CDR1 MDHEN, CDR2 SYDVKM. The CDR3 loop is CASSFLEASGNTIYF. The CDR3 bases are TGTGCCAGCAGTTTTTTAGAGGCCTCTGGAAACACCATATATTTT.

The V and J genes are TRBV6-5 and TRBJ2-7, with D tentatively TRBD2 (6 bases). Germline V gene lookup returns CDR1 MNHEY and CDR2 SVGAGI. This CDR3 region has 15 residues. V was shortened by 6 bases and J by 2 bases, with 17 bases between the two germline ends. The CDR3 loop reads CASSLGGTDPYEQYF. The CDR3, as DNA: TGTGCCAGCAGCTTAGGCGGGACGGACCCCTACGAGCAGTACTTC.

The chain joins TRBV6-4 to TRBJ1-1; TRBD1 agrees at 9 bases. The CDR3 runs 18 residues. CDR1 and CDR2 from the germline V gene are MRHNA and SNTAGT. After removal of 2 bases from V and 11 bases from J, the junction contained 21 bases not matched to a gene. CDR3 sequence (DNA): TGTGCCAGCAGTGACCTTCCCGGGACAGGGCCTCACGACGGGTCTGCTTTCTTT. This encodes CASSDLPGTGPHDGSAFF.